A single sample gave rise to the 9 T cell receptor beta chains below, sequenced in a study of Graves' ophthalmopathy and Graves' hyperthyroidism. RNA transcripts yielded amplified TCR beta CDR3 regions. RT-PCR was first run with HTBI primers, then multiplex PCR in a second round. TCRdb itself ran the multiplex PCR reads through MiXCR, one entry per CDR3 protein. Found here are about 660,000 distinct CDR3 sequences, about two fifths of them singletons; the top ten hold more than 2.5%. Sequencing was performed on peripheral blood. The receptors were sampled from an adult man with Graves' ophthalmopathy.

The chain is built from TRBV11-1 and TRBJ2-7, with a tentative D call TRBD1 (6 bases). This CDR3 spans 13 amino acids. V was pared by 5 bases and J by 7 bases, with 15 bases between. Germline values: CDR1 SGHAT, CDR2 FQDESV (reference sequence). CDR3 loop: CASSSRDTGEQYF. CDR3 in DNA: TGTGCCAGCAGCAGCCGGGACACCGGGGAGCAGTACTTC.

This clonotype showed up many times. This chain uses TRBV2 with TRBJ1-5; TRBD1 is a possible D gene (5 bases). The CDR3 spans 13 residues. The V end was cut by 2 bases, the J end by 7 bases, with 9 bases between. In germline, CDR1 is SNHLY, CDR2 FYNNEI. CDR3 loop: CASSEQGAQPQHF. The CDR3 DNA follows: TGTGCCAGCAGTGAACAGGGAGCCCAGCCCCAGCATTTT.

This clonotype was found many times. This chain uses TRBV6-5 with TRBJ1-3; D unresolved. Deletions cut 10 bases from V and 2 bases from J, with 6 bases between. Germline CDR1 and CDR2: MNHEY and SVGAGI. The CDR3 runs to 11 residues. CDR3 residues: CATWAGNTIYF. The CDR3 region has the DNA TGTGCCACCTGGGCTGGAAACACCATATATTTT.

This clonotype was detected a few times. The CDR3 coding sequence is TGTGCCAGCAGGCCGCCCAGCGGGGGTTCCTACGAGCAGTACTTC. Translated: CASRPPSGGSYEQYF. The J gene is TRBJ2-7, the V gene TRBV2; 8 positions agree with TRBD2. Germline CDR1 is SNHLY and CDR2 is FYNNEI. The junction had 8 bases not matched to a gene; V was cut back by 6 bases and J by 1 base. This CDR3 comprises 15 residues.

This chain joins TRBV5-6 and TRBJ1-2; D is uncertain. The CDR3 sequence is 14 residues long. CDR1 is SGHDT and CDR2 is YYEEEE in the germline V gene. The ends were cut back, 2 bases at V and 2 bases at J, with 10 bases in the middle. CDR3 sequence (DNA): TGTGCCAGCAGCTTCCGAGTGAAAAACTATGGCTACACCTTC. Its protein product is CASSFRVKNYGYTF.

The chain joins TRBV29-1 to TRBJ1-2; D might be TRBD1 (6 bases). This CDR3 contains 17 residues. Trimming left V 4 bases short and J 4 bases short, with 25 bases between. In germline, CDR1 is SQVTM, CDR2 ANQGSEA. CDR3 loop: CSVVTWRTGQGPYGYTF. CDR3 DNA: TGCAGCGTTGTGACCTGGCGAACGGGGCAGGGGCCCTATGGCTACACCTTC.

The chain carries TRBV29-1 and TRBJ2-7; TRBD2 is a possible D gene (6 bases). V lost 6 bases and J lost 5, with 17 bases in between. CDR1 and CDR2 from the germline V gene are SQVTM and ANQGSEA. The CDR3 is 13 residues long. In DNA form, the CDR3 reads TGCAGCGTCGAGGGCCCCAGGGAGGACGAGCAGTACTTC. This translates into CSVEGPREDEQYF.

This clonotype was recorded many times. The chain joins TRBV7-9 to TRBJ1-2; no clear D. The germline gives CDR1 SEHNR, CDR2 FQNEAQ (reference sequence). V gave up 1 base and J gave up 7 bases, with 16 bases separating them. This CDR3 comprises 15 residues. The CDR3 bases are TGTGCCAGCAGCTTAGATTTCGGGCACGTTTCTGGCTACACCTTC. Translated: CASSLDFGHVSGYTF.

Many counts were recorded for this clonotype. The chain carries TRBV19 and TRBJ1-5, with a possible D match to TRBD1 (6 bases). The CDR3 is made up of 16 amino acids. Germline V lookup: CDR1 LNHDA, CDR2 SQIVND (reference sequence). V lost 4 bases, J lost 4 bases, and 17 bases lay in between. DNA of the CDR3: TGTGCCAGTAGTAACAGGGCTGAGGGCACAAATCAGCCCCAGCATTTT. Translated, it gives CASSNRAEGTNQPQHF.